The 27 T cell receptor beta chains below come from one sample, sequenced in a study of blood T cell repertoires in COVID-19. Here immunoSEQ multiplex PCR was the method, and the copy in TCRdb shows in-frame clones only, minus some. The sample holds more than 300,000 clones, nearly 90% seen once. Sequences were obtained from PBMCs or T cells enriched from blood (not recorded which). The receptors originated from a woman aged 25 to 39 who had recovered from COVID-19.

This chain connects TRBV4-3 to TRBJ1-3; D is uncertain. Germline V gives CDR1 LGHNA, CDR2 YSLEER. This CDR3 region has 17 residues. Trimming pared 0 bases from V and 1 base from J, leaving 13 bases between. The CDR3 region has the DNA TGCGCCAGCAGCCAAGATCGCAGTTCAAGATCTGGAAACACCATATATTTT. Translating it yields CASSQDRSSRSGNTIYF.

The chain is built from TRBV14 and TRBJ1-6; a possible D gene is TRBD1 (5 bases). Deletions cut 1 base from V and 7 bases from J, with 17 bases between. The CDR3 sequence is 17 residues long. Per the germline V gene, CDR1 is SGHDN and CDR2 is FVKESK. The CDR3 reads CASSQANPGLMNSPLHF. The CDR3 DNA is TGTGCCAGCAGCCAAGCAAACCCGGGACTGATGAATTCACCCCTCCACTTT.

V gene TRBV30 combines with J gene TRBJ1-1, with 8 bases lining up with TRBD1. Germline lookup yields CDR1 GTSNPN and CDR2 SVGIG (reference sequence). The CDR3 extends over 15 amino acids. With V trimmed by 0 bases and J by 3 bases, 6 bases remained unmatched. The CDR3, as DNA: TGTGCCTGGAGTGTACAGGGGGGGAGGTACACTGAAGCTTTCTTT. Its translation: CAWSVQGGRYTEAFF.

V is TRBV4-3 and J is TRBJ1-2; 7 bases match TRBD1. This CDR3 spans 13 amino acids. The germline gives CDR1 LGHNA, CDR2 YSLEER. V shed 3 bases and J 6 bases; nucleotides not matched to a gene: 4. The CDR3: CASSHQGGDGYTF. The CDR3 DNA sequence: TGCGCCAGCAGCCATCAAGGGGGCGATGGCTACACCTTC.

This chain links TRBV11-1 with TRBJ1-4; maybe TRBD1 (5 bases). The CDR3 has 14 residues. V was clipped by 5 bases and J by 2 bases, with 9 bases between them. Germline CDR1 reads SGHAT; CDR2 reads FQDESV (reference sequence). DNA for the CDR3: TGTGCCAGCAGCCCACCAGGGACTAATGAAAAACTGTTTTTT. This codes for CASSPPGTNEKLFF.

This clone was seen a single time. The chain combines TRBV30 with TRBJ1-2; 9 bases map to TRBD1. CDR1 is GTSNPN and CDR2 is SVGIG in the germline V gene (reference sequence). The CDR3 sequence is 12 residues long. V was pared by 5 bases and J by 6 bases, with 4 bases of the junction left unmatched. This chain's CDR3 is CAWQQGAHGYTF. The DNA for the CDR3 is TGTGCCTGGCAACAGGGGGCGCATGGCTACACCTTC.

The chain carries TRBV4-1 and TRBJ2-1; D gene unclear. CDR3 length: 15 amino acids. Germline CDR1 and CDR2: MGHRA and YSYEKL. The V end lost 1 base, the J end lost 2 bases, and 9 bases lay between the germline ends. CDR3 coding DNA: TGCGCCAGCAGCCAAGTCAGGCCTACCTACAATGAGCAGTTCTTC. Protein product: CASSQVRPTYNEQFF.

This clone was found a few times. The chain recombines TRBV18 with TRBJ1-5; 9 bases line up with TRBD1. V was pared by 4 bases and J by 0 bases, with 25 bases of the junction left unmatched. The V gene's germline CDR1 is KGHSH and CDR2 LQKENI. The CDR3 consists of 23 residues. CDR3 bases: TGTGCCAGCTCACGCGGGGCCGGGACAGGGATATTCGCAAGCCTCTATAGCAATCAGCCCCAGCATTTT. Its protein product is CASSRGAGTGIFASLYSNQPQHF.

The CDR3 coding sequence is TGTGCCAGCAGCCCTACTAGCGGGGGGGGTCATGAGCAGTTCTTC. Protein: CASSPTSGGGHEQFF. The V gene is TRBV28, the J gene TRBJ2-1, with TRBD2 identical over 13 bases. Germline V gene data show CDR1 as MDHEN and CDR2 as SYDVKM. With 6 bases clipped from V and 8 bases from J, the junction kept 7 bases outside the gene matches. CDR3 length: 15 amino acids.

V and J are TRBV12-5 and TRBJ1-2; D possibly corresponds to TRBD1 (5 bases). The CDR3 totals 14 residues. Germline lookup yields CDR1 LGHNT and CDR2 FRNRAP. V was pared by 5 bases and J by 7 bases, with 17 bases between. The CDR3 loop reads CASGTSGRRSGYTF. In nucleotides, the CDR3 is TGTGCTAGTGGTACCTCAGGGAGGAGGTCTGGCTACACCTTC.

The rearrangement joins TRBV3-1 (or the pseudogene TRBV3-2) to TRBJ1-5, with D unresolved. Germline lookup yields CDR1 LGHDT and CDR2 YNNKEL (reference sequence). CDR3 length: 15 residues. Trimming took 5 bases from V and 5 from J, leaving 16 bases between them. This chain's CDR3 is CASSSGPEGYQPQHF. The CDR3 bases are TGTGCCAGCAGCTCTGGTCCCGAGGGATATCAGCCCCAGCATTTT.

This clone has just one count. V is TRBV9 and J is TRBJ2-1, with D unresolved. Trimming removed 2 bases at V and 7 bases at J, with 13 bases between. Germline CDR1 reads SGDLS; CDR2 reads YYNGEE. The CDR3 length is 14 residues. The CDR3: CASSVLQWANEQFF. The CDR3, as DNA: TGTGCCAGCAGCGTCTTACAATGGGCTAATGAGCAGTTCTTC.

With respect to this clone: In the same sample, other DNA sequences code for this CDR3. CDR3 region: CASSTGTGAYEQYF. Written as DNA, the CDR3 is TGTGCCAGTAGTACCGGGACAGGAGCCTACGAGCAGTACTTC. This chain links TRBV19 with TRBJ2-7; 8 bases map to TRBD1. There are 14 residues in the CDR3. From germline, CDR1 is LNHDA and CDR2 SQIVND (reference sequence). Losses at the gene ends were 4 bases for V and 2 bases for J; bases not matched to a gene: 4.

V usage is TRBV7-8 and J usage is TRBJ2-6; no clear D. The CDR3 spans 18 residues. The V and J ends lost 5 bases and 0 bases respectively, with 17 bases between them. Germline values: CDR1 SGHVS, CDR2 FQNEAQ. The CDR3 nucleotides read TGTGCCAGCAGCCCTACAGTCCTCGACGGCTCTGGGGCCAACGTCCTGACTTTC. Translation gives CASSPTVLDGSGANVLTF. The full variable domain, rest sourced from reference TRBV7-8 and TRBJ2-6, is GAGVSQSPRYKVAKRGQDVALRCDPISGHVSLFWYQQALGQGPEFLTYFQNEAQLDKSGLPSDRFFAERPEGSVSTLKIQRTQQEDSAVYLCASSPTVLDGSGANVLTFGAGSRLTVL.

The chain is built from TRBV7-9 and TRBJ1-1, with D hard to call. Deletions cut 5 bases from V and 3 bases from J, with 10 bases between. Germline CDR1 SEHNR, CDR2 FQNEAQ (reference sequence). This CDR3 is built from 13 residues. The CDR3 nucleotides are TGTGCCAGCAGCGTCGACACGTACACTGAAGCTTTCTTT. Encoded protein: CASSVDTYTEAFF.

The rearrangement uses TRBV5-3 and TRBJ1-2, with D perhaps matching TRBD1 (5 bases). TRBV5-3 counts as an open reading frame of uncertain function. Trimming shortened V by 4 bases and J by 8 bases, and 15 bases separated the two germline ends. This CDR3 region has 13 residues. Here the CDR3 reads CARSPGQPEGYTF. DNA of the CDR3: TGTGCCAGAAGCCCAGGACAACCAGAGGGCTACACCTTC.

This chain uses TRBV18 with TRBJ2-5; TRBD2 agrees at 10 bases. CDR1 is KGHSH and CDR2 is LQKENI in the germline V gene. V was clipped by 2 bases and J by 0 bases; unmatched bases: 12. The CDR3 is made up of 19 amino acids. CDR3 sequence: CASSPKLALTSGYQETQYF. The CDR3 DNA reads as TGTGCCAGCTCACCAAAGTTGGCTCTGACTAGCGGGTACCAAGAGACCCAGTACTTC. The complete variable domain, with remaining parts taken from reference TRBV18 and TRBJ2-5, reads NAGVMQNPRHLVRRRGQEARLRCSPMKGHSHVYWYRQLPEEGLKFMVYLQKENIIDESGMPKERFSAEFPKEGPSILRIQQVVRGDSAAYFCASSPKLALTSGYQETQYFGPGTRLLVL.

This chain uses TRBV5-4 with TRBJ2-5, with 9 bases aligning to TRBD1. Losses at the gene ends were 3 bases for V and 4 bases for J; bases not matched to a gene: 7. The CDR3 spans 15 residues. CDR1 and CDR2 (germline): SGHNT, YYREEE (reference sequence). CDR3 loop: CASSWGTGRRETQYF. CDR3 coding DNA: TGTGCCAGCAGCTGGGGGACAGGGAGGCGAGAGACCCAGTACTTC.

In this sample, this clone turned up once. J is TRBJ1-6 and V is TRBV23-1, with D possibly being TRBD1 (5 bases). TRBV23-1 is annotated as an ORF whose role is uncertain. V lost 3 bases and J lost 13, with 16 bases in between. The CDR3 is 14 amino acids. This chain's CDR3 is CASSHPRPTAPLHF. The DNA of the CDR3 is TGCGCCAGCAGTCACCCTCGGCCGACAGCGCCCCTCCACTTT.

The rearrangement joins TRBV19 to TRBJ2-7; TRBD2 matches 8 bases. Germline assignment: CDR1 LNHDA and CDR2 SQIVND (reference sequence). Unmatched junction bases numbered 5, after V lost 3 bases and J lost 1 base. This CDR3 is built from 15 residues. The chain's CDR3 is CASSMWSGGSYEQYF. The CDR3 nucleotides read TGTGCCAGTAGTATGTGGAGCGGGGGATCCTACGAGCAGTACTTC.

The chain combines TRBV5-1 with TRBJ1-1; D gene uncertain. V dropped 4 bases and J dropped 3 bases, with 7 bases sitting between them. CDR3 length: 12 amino acids. Germline V CDR1 and CDR2: SGHRS, YFSETQ. This CDR3 reads CASSGGYTEAFF. CDR3 in DNA: TGCGCCAGCAGCGGCGGCTACACTGAAGCTTTCTTT.

This rearrangement joins TRBV7-8 to TRBJ1-2; 9 bases are a match to TRBD1. Germline V gives CDR1 SGHVS, CDR2 FQNEAQ. The CDR3 totals 14 residues. The V gene end was trimmed by 4 bases and the J gene end by 7 bases; junction bases not matched to a gene: 7. The CDR3 bases are TGTGCCAGCAGCTCGAGGGGACAGGGAGGTGGCTACACCTTC. This codes for CASSSRGQGGGYTF.

This clone was detected once. This chain connects TRBV5-8 to TRBJ1-1, with D unclear. Germline V gene sequence: CDR1 SGHTS, CDR2 YDEGEE. V was trimmed by 6 bases and J by 4 bases, leaving 22 bases between them. The CDR3 runs to 16 residues. CDR3 DNA: TGTGCCAGCACCCAATGGAGGGCCTTTTCGAGCACTGAAGCTTTCTTT. Encoded protein: CASTQWRAFSSTEAFF.

This chain joins TRBV3-1 (or the pseudogene TRBV3-2) and TRBJ2-6, with 9 positions matching TRBD1. Germline-derived CDR1 and CDR2 are LGHDT and YNNKEL (reference sequence). The CDR3 contains 17 residues. J was trimmed by 2 bases and V by 4 bases; bases with no gene match: 6. The CDR3 spells CASSRQGGSAGANVLTF. CDR3 DNA sequence: TGTGCCAGCAGCCGACAGGGGGGTTCGGCTGGGGCCAACGTCCTGACTTTC.

The V and J genes are TRBV9 and TRBJ2-3, with TRBD2 as a possible D gene (5 bases). V was clipped by 0 bases and J by 5 bases, with 10 bases between them. CDR1 and CDR2 (germline): SGDLS, YYNGEE. The CDR3 consists of 14 residues. The CDR3 bases are TGTGCCAGCAGCGTAGGTCTAGCCGGAGATACGCAGTATTTT. Translated: CASSVGLAGDTQYF. The full variable domain, rest sourced from reference TRBV9 and TRBJ2-3, is DSGVTQTPKHLITATGQRVTLRCSPRSGDLSVYWYQQSLDQGLQFLIQYYNGEERAKGNILERFSAQQFPDLHSELNLSSLELGDSALYFCASSVGLAGDTQYFGPGTRLTVL.

A few counts support this clone. V usage is TRBV30 and J usage is TRBJ1-6, with 7 bases aligning to TRBD1. The germline gives CDR1 GTSNPN, CDR2 SVGIG (reference sequence). The CDR3 sequence is 13 residues long. V lost 3 bases and J lost 7; bases outside the gene matches: 3. CDR3 residues: CAWRAGGNSPLHF. The CDR3 DNA follows: TGTGCCTGGAGGGCAGGGGGGAATTCACCCCTCCACTTT.

This clone came up a few times. The rearrangement uses TRBV19 and TRBJ1-2, with D maybe TRBD1 (5 bases). CDR3 length equals 15 residues. V gave up 0 bases and J gave up 8 bases, with 16 bases separating them. CDR1 and CDR2 (germline): LNHDA, SQIVND (reference sequence). CDR3 nucleotide sequence: TGTGCCAGTAGTATAGATTGGACACGCCCCGAGGGCTACACCTTC. Its translation is CASSIDWTRPEGYTF.